This TCR beta chain stems from a study of cytomegalovirus exposure and HLA in healthy donors. The wider study: Genotyping showed around 80% of roughly 390 donors falling in the Caucasian-associated ancestry cluster. Study results and limitations: A link between a missense DCLRE1C variant and TCR beta V- and J-gene trimming emerged from a later analysis. As was reported, the HLA-A and HLA-B alleles of most subjects were accurately predicted from TCR beta sequences. The listing of 150 to 200 TCR beta chains classed them as cytomegalovirus-associated.

Germline V lookup: CDR1 SGHRS, CDR2 YFSETQ. Germline trimming cut 3 bases from V and 8 bases from J; bases unmatched to any gene: 17. The CDR3 is 18 amino acids. 60 Vbeta and 13 Jbeta primers were used in PCR. Sequencing was performed with immunoSEQ multiplex PCR; in TCRdb, only in-frame clones are kept and a portion is missing. The profile shows more than 85,000 clones, around 70% of them singletons. Of note for this clone: Its antigen is undetermined.

V and J are TRBV5-1 and TRBJ2-6, with 7 positions matching TRBD1. Sequenced material: PBMCs. The receptor was derived from a female donor in good health and CMV-seronegative. CDR3 in amino acids: CASSWGEGAPTVSNVLTF. CDR3 in DNA: TGCGCCAGCAGCTGGGGTGAGGGGGCGCCCACTGTGTCCAACGTCCTGACTTTC.